This T cell receptor (beta chain) came from a study of blood T cell repertoires in COVID-19. Study details: The analysed material was cDNA or gDNA that came from T cells, B-cell-depleted T cells, or PBMCs.

Trimming stripped 4 bases from V and 4 bases from J, with 13 bases between. Germline assignment: CDR1 SGHRS and CDR2 YFSETQ. This CDR3 is built from 14 residues. In the study's own analysis: The authors estimated nucleated cell counts from reference gene primer amplification. Data came from immunoSEQ multiplex PCR; TCRdb stores just in-frame clones and leaves some out. D and trimming come from the DNA, and the V and J calls and clone size come from that table. The sample records some 350,000 clones, around 84% being singletons. Sample: peripheral blood. This sequence was found in a human donor in a cohort sampled during active COVID-19. The chain combines TRBV5-1 with TRBJ2-3; maybe TRBD2 (6 bases). The CDR3 sequence: CASSNLASADTQYF. The CDR3 DNA reads as TGCGCCAGCAGCAACCTAGCGTCGGCAGATACGCAGTATTTT.